This TCR beta chain was profiled in a study of blood T cell repertoires in COVID-19 (dated by TCRdb to the early 2020s). General notes on the study: Collaborator samples came from the United States, Italy and Spain and covered acute and convalescent phases of COVID-19. The material from the prospective study consisted of cDNA or gDNA derived from T cells, B-cell-depleted T cells, or PBMCs. Subjects who had been exposed to COVID-19, were actively infected with it, or had recovered from it provided the deeply sampled blood TCRbeta repertoires that made up the dataset. A freely available public database, intended as a resource for researchers studying the immune response to SARS-CoV-2, is where the repertoires were released. The samples were drawn from two sources: the first 160 participants of the ongoing ImmuneRACE study, and about 1,300 subjects contributed by 6 global collaborators. The sample metadata nearly always contained a de-identified subject ID, COVID-19 status, age in years and sex. HLA class I and class II types, where available, came from metadata supplied by the sample provider rather than from assay-based typing. Overall study results and their limits: Clinical and demographic metadata were provided uncurated, with the amount varying by source and participant.

With respect to this clone: The antigen it binds to is not known. No much larger clonotype is one base removed from it; base qualities were not supplied.

Collaborating institutions collected whole blood in K2EDTA tubes following their own protocols. Collaborator samples were shipped for TCRbeta analysis as frozen whole blood, isolated PBMCs, or DNA extracted from either sample type. The immunoSEQ Assay, a bias-controlled multiplex PCR, was used to amplify TCRbeta CDR3 regions from genomic DNA. The paper's data handling went like this. Within the assay, amplification of reference gene primers was used to estimate how many nucleated cells each sample contained. To quantify the absolute abundance of each unique TCRbeta CDR3 rearrangement, sequence reads were collapsed and filtered. For each sample, productive Simpson clonality was calculated by taking the square root of Simpson's diversity index across productive rearrangements. TCRdb's version of the immuneACCESS table is confined to in-frame rearrangements and falls short of the full clone set. An unresolved V gene accounts for under half of the shortfall where checked; the remainder is of unknown origin. That table gives V, J and clone size, and the DNA gave D and trimming. The sample contains tens of thousands of clones, 80% to 85% of them found a single time. About 17% of the sample goes to the ten largest clones.

CDR1 SGHTA and CDR2 FQGNSA were looked up in the germline V gene. The junction shows trimming of 4 bases on V and 10 bases on J, plus 14 bases between the germline ends. Spanning cysteine to phenylalanine, the CDR3 consists of 14 amino acids. CDR3 DNA is the only sequence kept; it has 42 bases, read in frame from the first base. The receptor's source is a woman older than 75 with active or convalescent COVID-19. This sequence uses TRBV7-2 and TRBJ1-6, with TRBD1 tentatively as D gene (5 bases match). Specimen: peripheral blood. The CDR3 amino acid sequence is: CASSSTGDGSPLHF. The DNA sequence is given as TGTGCCAGCAGCTCAACGGGGGACGGATCACCCCTCCACTTT. Reference TRBV7-2 and TRBJ1-6 genes cover what lies past the CDR3, so the full variable domain is GAGVSQSPSNKVTEKGKDVELRCDPISGHTALYWYRQSLGQGLEFLIYFQGNSAPDKSGLPSDRFSAERTGGSVSTLTIQRTQQEDSAVYLCASSSTGDGSPLHFGNGTRLTVT.